The TCR beta chain described here comes from a study of CD8 T cells in ankylosing spondylitis. This clonotype has just a few counts. No antigen is known for it. CDR1 is MNHEY, CDR2 SVGEGT, per germline. The CDR3 runs 17 residues. V lost 2 bases to trimming and J lost 3 bases; unmatched junction nucleotides: 7. It was by quantitative 5'-RACE with molecular barcodes that TCR beta libraries were made. TCRdb used MiXCR to reprocess the 5' RACE reads, holding one entry per CDR3 protein. The sample lists approximately 200,000 distinct CDR3 sequences, about an eighth occurring once. General study results and limits: Some of the motif variants had earlier been found in reactive arthritis patients' fluid and blood. Disease-linked clones bore a CD8+ phenotype and were relatively rare in peripheral blood. Reportedly, disease-linked clones are significantly enriched in ankylosing spondylitis patients' matched synovial fluid.

The chain carries TRBV6-2 or TRBV6-3 and TRBJ2-2, with 9 bases fitting TRBD2. Sequencing was carried out using blood, either unsorted or a sorted T cell fraction (not recorded which). The clonotype originates from a female donor with ankylosing spondylitis or in good health (not recorded which). The CDR3 DNA follows: TGTGCCAGCAGTTACGGATGGCTAGCGGGACACACCGGGGAGCTGTTTTTT. Translating gives CASSYGWLAGHTGELFF.